The 20 T cell receptor beta chains listed next were all sequenced from one sample in a study of blood T cell repertoires in COVID-19. Profiling relied on immunoSEQ multiplex PCR, and the TCRdb table lists in-frame clones only, not all of them. The sample holds about 110,000 clones, 76% seen once. The sequencing input was peripheral blood. The origin of the receptors is a man at least 80 years old with COVID-19, enrolled during active disease.

The chain couples TRBV4-1 to TRBJ1-2; the match to TRBD1 covers 9 bases. Unmatched junction bases numbered 1, after V lost 2 bases and J lost 6 bases. Germline lookup yields CDR1 MGHRA and CDR2 YSYEKL. The CDR3 sequence is 13 residues long. The CDR3 DNA follows: TGCGCCAGCAGCCAAAGACAGGGGGATGGCTACACCTTC. Protein: CASSQRQGDGYTF.

The J gene is TRBJ1-6, the V gene TRBV7-9; D is perhaps TRBD1 (6 bases). Looked up from germline, CDR1 is SEHNR and CDR2 is FQNEAQ (reference sequence). The CDR3 loop spans 14 amino acids. The germline V and J ends were trimmed by 4 bases and 8 bases, with 12 bases remaining between them. This CDR3 reads CASSSGTPDSPLHF. The CDR3 bases are TGTGCCAGCAGCTCCGGGACACCTGATTCACCCCTCCACTTT.

The table lists this clone with a few counts. The chain uses TRBV6-1 and TRBJ1-2; D is unresolved. The CDR3 has 14 residues. In germline, CDR1 is MNHNS, CDR2 SASEGT. V was shortened by 3 bases and J by 4 bases, with 12 bases between the two germline ends. CDR3 bases: TGTGCCAGCAGTGACCCAGGCGTGGGCTATGGCTACACCTTC. Translation gives CASSDPGVGYGYTF.

V and J are TRBV7-9 and TRBJ1-4; D is ambiguous. Germline V CDR1 and CDR2: SEHNR, FQNEAQ (reference sequence). The CDR3 sequence is 14 residues long. V was shortened by 3 bases and J by 7 bases, with 12 bases between the two germline ends. The CDR3 sequence: CASSFAIESEKLFF. CDR3 DNA: TGTGCCAGCAGCTTTGCCATCGAGAGTGAAAAACTGTTTTTT.

The V gene is TRBV11-2, the J gene TRBJ1-1; TRBD1 is a possible D gene (5 bases). The germline V gene encodes CDR1 SGHAT and CDR2 FQNNGV. This CDR3 region has 12 residues. The ends were cut back, 1 base at V and 6 bases at J, with 6 bases in the middle. The CDR3 DNA reads as TGTGCCAGCAGCTTAGTCAGGGCTGAAGCTTTCTTT. It specifies CASSLVRAEAFF.

The J gene is TRBJ2-1, the V gene TRBV27; 14 bases match TRBD2. Looked up from germline, CDR1 is MNHEY and CDR2 is SMNVEV (reference sequence). Trimming at V came to 2 bases and at J to 0 bases, leaving 6 bases not matched to a gene. The CDR3 spans 19 residues. CDR3 sequence reads: CASSLLGTSGSISYNEQFF. CDR3 bases: TGTGCCAGCAGTTTACTTGGGACTAGCGGGAGTATCTCCTACAATGAGCAGTTCTTC.

The chain carries TRBV28 and TRBJ1-1, with TRBD1 matching 10 bases. V was pared by 2 bases and J by 3 bases, with 6 bases of the junction left unmatched. CDR1 is MDHEN, CDR2 SYDVKM, per germline. The CDR3 loop spans 16 amino acids. In DNA form, the CDR3 reads TGTGCCAGCAGTTTACGACAGGGGGCCGGAGACACTGAAGCTTTCTTT. It is translated as CASSLRQGAGDTEAFF.

The chain uses TRBV15 and TRBJ2-1, with 8 bases matching TRBD2. V gave up 5 bases and J gave up 7 bases; unmatched junction bases: 7. CDR1 LNHNV and CDR2 YYDKDF come from the germline V gene (reference sequence). CDR3 size: 14 residues. Here the CDR3 reads CATSPLGLENEQFF. The CDR3 coding sequence is TGTGCCACCAGCCCGTTGGGACTAGAGAATGAGCAGTTCTTC.

V usage is TRBV5-1 and J usage is TRBJ2-4; 9 bases fit TRBD2. This CDR3 has 16 amino acids. In germline, CDR1 is SGHRS, CDR2 YFSETQ. Trimming cost V 5 bases and J 7 bases; bases outside gene matches: 13. The CDR3 reads CASSYDPSGTLNIQYF. CDR3 in DNA: TGCGCCAGCAGTTACGATCCTAGCGGGACCTTGAACATTCAGTACTTC.

V is TRBV27 and J is TRBJ2-2, with 7 bases lining up with TRBD1. Losses at the gene ends were 5 bases for V and 4 bases for J; bases not matched to a gene: 13. Germline lookup yields CDR1 MNHEY and CDR2 SMNVEV (reference sequence). CDR3 length: 17 residues. The CDR3 sequence is CASSKAGDSPSTGELFF. CDR3 DNA: TGTGCCAGCAGTAAAGCAGGGGACAGCCCGAGCACCGGGGAGCTGTTTTTT.

J is TRBJ1-1 and V is TRBV27, with 8 bases fitting TRBD1. CDR1 is MNHEY and CDR2 is SMNVEV in the germline V gene (reference sequence). The CDR3 loop spans 14 amino acids. The junction had 6 bases not matched to a gene; V was cut back by 7 bases and J by 2 bases. For the CDR3, the DNA is TGTGCCAGCAAGCCTCAGGGGGCAAACACTGAAGCTTTCTTT. Translated: CASKPQGANTEAFF.

The table lists this clone with a count of one. The CDR3 sequence is CASSPKTGYGYTF. The CDR3 bases are TGTGCCAGCAGCCCTAAGACAGGGTATGGCTACACCTTC. The gene calls are TRBV3-1 (or the pseudogene TRBV3-2) and TRBJ1-2; 7 bases align to TRBD1. Germline V gene data show CDR1 as LGHDT and CDR2 as YNNKEL (reference sequence). V lost 4 bases, J lost 5 bases, and 4 bases stayed unmatched. This CDR3 region has 13 residues.

The rearrangement joins TRBV14 to TRBJ2-7, with D possibly being TRBD2 (7 bases). Trimming pared 7 bases from V and 3 bases from J, leaving 13 bases between. The CDR3 is made up of 13 amino acids. Germline V CDR1 and CDR2: SGHDN, FVKESK. CDR3 amino acids: CASMGGAGYEQYF. The CDR3 nucleotides read TGTGCCAGCATGGGGGGGGCTGGCTACGAGCAGTACTTC.

The chain employs TRBV27 and TRBJ2-5; tentatively, D is TRBD1 (5 bases). The CDR3 extends over 14 amino acids. CDR1 MNHEY and CDR2 SMNVEV come from the germline V gene (reference sequence). V gave up 5 bases and J gave up 5 bases, with 15 bases separating them. The CDR3 protein is CASSLLGAMETQYF. The CDR3 region has the DNA TGTGCCAGCAGTCTCCTTGGGGCTATGGAGACCCAGTACTTC.

The rearrangement links TRBV6-5 to TRBJ2-7; TRBD1 agrees at 9 bases. The CDR3 covers 13 residues. The junction had 4 bases not matched to a gene; V was cut back by 3 bases and J by 7 bases. Germline V lookup: CDR1 MNHEY, CDR2 SVGAGI. The CDR3 DNA reads TGTGCCAGCAGTTATGCCGGGACAGGGGAGCAGTACTTC. Encoded protein: CASSYAGTGEQYF.

This chain joins TRBV27 and TRBJ2-1; 14 positions match TRBD2. Looked up from germline, CDR1 is MNHEY and CDR2 is SMNVEV (reference sequence). The V gene end was trimmed by 9 bases and the J gene end by 10 bases; junction bases not matched to a gene: 5. This CDR3 comprises 13 residues. The CDR3 coding sequence is TGTGCCAGTCCGGGACTAGCGGGAGTCGAGCAGTTCTTC. As protein: CASPGLAGVEQFF.

In this sample, this clone turned up a few times. Other DNA sequences in this sample translate to the same CDR3. J is TRBJ2-2 and V is TRBV24-1; D is possibly TRBD1 (5 bases). Trimming took off 4 bases at V and 1 base at J, with 9 bases between the two ends. Germline CDR1 KGHDR, CDR2 SFDVKD. The CDR3 extends over 15 amino acids. DNA of the CDR3: TGTGCCACCAGTGACCCAACAGGGAACACCGGGGAGCTGTTTTTT. It yields the protein CATSDPTGNTGELFF.

V and J are TRBV6-5 and TRBJ1-1, with D uncertain. With 0 bases removed from V and 4 bases from J, the gap between germline ends came to 12 bases. The V gene's germline CDR1 is MNHEY and CDR2 SVGAGI. CDR3 size: 15 residues. The CDR3 region is CASSYSGALSTEAFF. The CDR3 DNA follows: TGTGCCAGCAGTTACTCGGGAGCTCTAAGCACTGAAGCTTTCTTT.

This chain connects TRBV5-4 to TRBJ2-1, with D possibly matching TRBD2 (6 bases). CDR1 is SGHNT and CDR2 is YYREEE in the germline V gene (reference sequence). The CDR3 loop spans 15 amino acids. Trimming took 2 bases from V and 6 from J, leaving 15 bases between them. CDR3 region: CASSFRAGPFNEQFF. The CDR3 DNA reads TGTGCCAGCAGCTTTAGGGCGGGACCCTTCAATGAGCAGTTCTTC. Combining the CDR3 with reference TRBV5-4 and TRBJ2-1 gives the whole variable domain ETGVTQSPTHLIKTRGQQVTLRCSSQSGHNTVSWYQQALGQGPQFIFQYYREEENGRGNFPPRFSGLQFPNYSSELNVNALELDDSALYLCASSFRAGPFNEQFFGPGTRLTVL.

The chain couples TRBV7-6 to TRBJ2-5; 9 bases line up with TRBD2. With V trimmed by 1 base and J by 2 bases, 5 bases remained unmatched. The CDR3 length is 16 residues. The germline CDR1 and CDR2 sequences are SGHVS and FNYEAQ. For the CDR3, the DNA is TGTGCCAGCAGCTTAGTCGGCCTAGCGGGACAAGAGACCCAGTACTTC. Translated: CASSLVGLAGQETQYF.